This T cell receptor (beta chain) emerged from a study of tumor-infiltrating lymphocytes in primary liver carcinoma. Study overall: Patients of both sexes were 30 to 69 years old. Findings and caveats of the study: The proportion of top clones found throughout all five tumor regions was only about 7.5-24%. The study found tumor-adjacent and tumor-blood pairs overlapped less than tumor region pairs.

Worth noting for this clonotype: Its specificity is not known.

Both RNA and DNA were isolated together from about 20-30 mg of bulk tissue that had not been sorted. Every patient had chronic HBV infection and was treatment-naive. Trimming pared 3 bases from V and 4 bases from J, leaving 24 bases between. Germline CDR1 reads MNHNS; CDR2 reads SASEGT. This CDR3 is 18 amino acids long. Synthesis of TCR beta cDNA was carried out from 450 to 650 ng total RNA with a constant-region primer. Three-round nested multiplex PCR performed with slightly modified ARM-PCR produced the TCR beta libraries. Primers for the first two PCR rounds were TRBV1-TRBV30 forward primers and a C-beta reverse primer (about 11 cycles per round). MiXCR, run by TCRdb on the multiplex PCR reads, gives a single entry per CDR3 protein. The table shows approximately 100,000 distinct CDR3 sequences, with 55% to 80% occurring only once.

The V call is TRBV6-1, the J call TRBJ1-2; the D is unclear. The receptor was derived from a woman in her sixties with primary liver carcinoma and hepatitis B virus infection. The source material was liver tumor tissue from sampling region 2. Subset defined: tumor region T2, inferior pole. The DNA for the CDR3 is TGTGCCAGCAGTGACTGTGAATCCTGGGCCTCCCCCCCCTATGGCTACACCTTC. This codes for CASSDCESWASPPYGYTF.